A single sample gave rise to the 4 T cell receptor beta chains below, sequenced in a study of T cells after somatic rescue of genetic block. The data were produced by immunoSEQ multiplex PCR, yet TCRdb's version contains in-frame clones alone and is incomplete. The sample lists roughly 120,000 clones, around nine tenths occurring once. The source material was peripheral blood mononuclear cells (PBMCs). The receptor source for this set is a woman aged 18-29 years.

This clone showed up just once. This chain uses TRBV23-1 with TRBJ1-4, with a possible D match to TRBD1 (5 bases). TRBV23-1 is assigned to the ORF class and has an uncertain function. V was cut by 4 bases and J by 4 bases, with 19 bases left in between. CDR3 size: 17 residues. The CDR3 coding sequence is TGCGCCAGCAGTCCGACCCTCGCAGGGACTCATAATGAAAAACTGTTTTTT. Its protein product is CASSPTLAGTHNEKLFF.

This clone appeared once. The V gene is TRBV6-1, the J gene TRBJ2-3, with 8 bases identical to TRBD2. J lost 2 bases, V lost 7 bases, and 8 bases had no gene match. CDR1 and CDR2 from the germline V gene are MNHNS and SASEGT. The CDR3 sequence is 15 residues long. This CDR3 is CASTTGREYTDTQYF. The CDR3 nucleotides are TGTGCCAGCACCACCGGGAGGGAGTACACAGATACGCAGTATTTT.

J is TRBJ2-3 and V is TRBV28, with TRBD2 matching over 7 bases. Germline CDR1 MDHEN, CDR2 SYDVKM. The CDR3 has 15 amino acids. V lost 3 bases to trimming and J lost 5 bases; unmatched junction nucleotides: 8. In DNA form, the CDR3 reads TGTGCCAGCAGTTTCTGGCGGGGGAGGGGAGATACGCAGTATTTT. It encodes CASSFWRGRGDTQYF.

DNA for the CDR3: TGTGCCAGCAGTTACGGACAGACCTACGAGCAGTACTTC. Its translation: CASSYGQTYEQYF. This chain joins TRBV6-6 and TRBJ2-7; weak D call: TRBD1 (6 bases). This CDR3 has 13 amino acids. Germline assignment: CDR1 MNHNY and CDR2 SVGAGI (reference sequence). Trimming shortened V by 2 bases and J by 2 bases, and 7 bases separated the two germline ends.